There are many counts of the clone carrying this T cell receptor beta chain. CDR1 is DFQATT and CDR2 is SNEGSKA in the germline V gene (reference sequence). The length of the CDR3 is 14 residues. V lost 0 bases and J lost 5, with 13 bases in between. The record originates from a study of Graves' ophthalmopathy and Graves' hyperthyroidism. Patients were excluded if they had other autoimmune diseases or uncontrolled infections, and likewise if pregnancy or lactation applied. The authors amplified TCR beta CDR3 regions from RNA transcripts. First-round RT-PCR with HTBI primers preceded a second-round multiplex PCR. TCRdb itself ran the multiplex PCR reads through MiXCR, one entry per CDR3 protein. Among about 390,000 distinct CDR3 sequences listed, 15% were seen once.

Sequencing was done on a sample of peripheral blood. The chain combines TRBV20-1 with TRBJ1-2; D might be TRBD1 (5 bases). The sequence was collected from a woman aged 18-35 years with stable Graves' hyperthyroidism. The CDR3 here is CSARDPRGHYGYTF. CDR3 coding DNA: TGCAGTGCTAGAGATCCAAGGGGTCATTATGGCTACACCTTC.